A selection of T cell receptor beta chains follows, all from one sample in a study of response to subunit inactivated influenza vaccine. One entry per CDR3 protein results from TCRdb running MiXCR on the RT-PCR reads. The table lists over 300,000 distinct CDR3 sequences, 20% to 25% of them singletons, with 10% in the top ten. The sequenced sample was PBMCs from blood, obtained less than 22 months after vaccination. Source of these receptors: a man between 50 and 75 years old who received an inactivated influenza vaccine. Both conserved end residues are part of each CDR3. D genes are given only for firm matches. The size of a clone is reported for some rows only, either as once, few or many, or as a class for expanded clones.

CDR3 length: 14; J gene: TRBJ1-1; clone size: many; D gene: NA; V gene: TRBV20-1; CDR3 protein: CSARGGGMNTEAFF; CDR3 DNA: TGCAGTGCTAGAGGCGGGGGGATGAACACTGAAGCTTTCTTT
CDR3 length: 18; J gene: TRBJ2-7; clone size: NA; D gene: NA; V gene: TRBV6-5; CDR3 protein: CASSYSSTFSGTSYEQYF; CDR3 DNA: TGTGCCAGCAGTTACTCTTCTACCTTTTCTGGGACCTCCTACGAGCAGTACTTC
CDR3 length: 15; J gene: TRBJ1-2; clone size: few; D gene: NA; V gene: TRBV5-4; CDR3 protein: CASSPQHRDNYGYTF; CDR3 DNA: TGTGCCAGCAGCCCGCAACACAGGGATAACTATGGCTACACCTTC
CDR3 length: 15; J gene: TRBJ2-7; clone size: NA; D gene: NA; V gene: TRBV15; CDR3 protein: CATSRNPPAVSWQYF; CDR3 DNA: TGTGCCACCAGCAGGAACCCCCCAGCGGTATCATGGCAGTACTTC
CDR3 length: 12; J gene: TRBJ2-7; clone size: few; D gene: NA; V gene: TRBV28; CDR3 protein: CASGRSRVGQYF; CDR3 DNA: TGTGCCAGCGGCCGTTCCAGGGTCGGGCAGTACTTC
CDR3 length: 12; J gene: TRBJ2-6; clone size: NA; D gene: NA; V gene: TRBV7-9; CDR3 protein: CASPSGANVLTF; CDR3 DNA: TGTGCCAGTCCCTCTGGGGCCAACGTCCTGACTTTC
CDR3 length: 14; J gene: TRBJ2-2; clone size: few; D gene: NA; V gene: TRBV6-1; CDR3 protein: CASRTSGYTGELFF; CDR3 DNA: TGTGCCAGCAGAACGAGCGGATACACCGGGGAGCTGTTTTTT
CDR3 length: 14; J gene: TRBJ2-7; clone size: NA; D gene: NA; V gene: TRBV19; CDR3 protein: CASSMASGTYEQYF; CDR3 DNA: TGTGCCAGTAGTATGGCTTCAGGGACGTACGAGCAGTACTTC
CDR3 length: 14; J gene: TRBJ1-2; clone size: many; D gene: TRBD1; V gene: TRBV29-1; CDR3 protein: CSVPRQGGSYGYTF; CDR3 DNA: TGCAGCGTACCCAGACAGGGGGGTAGCTATGGCTACACCTTC
CDR3 length: 15; J gene: TRBJ2-7; clone size: NA; D gene: TRBD1; V gene: TRBV6-1; CDR3 protein: CASRLSRGPAYEQYF; CDR3 DNA: TGTGCCAGCAGGCTTAGCAGGGGGCCCGCCTACGAGCAGTACTTC
CDR3 length: 17; J gene: TRBJ2-1; clone size: NA; D gene: TRBD2; V gene: TRBV25-1; CDR3 protein: CASSEGLAGSSYNEQFF; CDR3 DNA: TGTGCCAGCAGTGAAGGCCTAGCGGGGAGCTCCTACAATGAGCAGTTCTTC
CDR3 length: 15; J gene: TRBJ1-2; clone size: many; D gene: NA; V gene: TRBV12-3/TRBV12-4; CDR3 protein: CASTNPLTGGYGYTF; CDR3 DNA: TGTGCCAGCACCAACCCTCTCACGGGAGGCTATGGCTACACCTTC
CDR3 length: 17; J gene: TRBJ2-1; clone size: few; D gene: NA; V gene: TRBV4-3; CDR3 protein: CASSQDLWASPYNEQFF; CDR3 DNA: TGCGCCAGCAGCCAAGATCTTTGGGCGTCCCCCTACAATGAGCAGTTCTTC
CDR3 length: 12; J gene: TRBJ1-1; clone size: few; D gene: NA; V gene: TRBV28; CDR3 protein: CASSRGIAEAFF; CDR3 DNA: TGTGCCAGCAGTCGGGGAATTGCTGAAGCTTTCTTT
CDR3 length: 17; J gene: TRBJ2-7; clone size: NA; D gene: TRBD2; V gene: TRBV15; CDR3 protein: CATSRETSGRYPYEQYF; CDR3 DNA: TGTGCCACCAGCAGAGAGACTAGCGGGAGGTACCCCTACGAGCAGTACTTC
CDR3 length: 13; J gene: TRBJ1-2; clone size: NA; D gene: NA; V gene: TRBV30; CDR3 protein: CAWSGTVPYGYTF; CDR3 DNA: TGTGCCTGGAGTGGGACAGTTCCTTATGGCTACACCTTC
CDR3 length: 15; J gene: TRBJ1-6; clone size: few; D gene: NA; V gene: TRBV5-1; CDR3 protein: CASSLAGDRYSPLHF; CDR3 DNA: TGCGCCAGCAGCTTGGCAGGCGACAGATATTCACCCCTCCACTTT
CDR3 length: 15; J gene: TRBJ1-1; clone size: many; D gene: TRBD1; V gene: TRBV25-1; CDR3 protein: CASRTSGGMWTEAFF; CDR3 DNA: TGTGCCAGCAGGACCTCAGGGGGCATGTGGACTGAAGCTTTCTTT
CDR3 length: 16; J gene: TRBJ1-4; clone size: few; D gene: NA; V gene: TRBV4-2; CDR3 protein: CASSPTAAGTNEKLFF; CDR3 DNA: TGTGCCAGCAGCCCCACGGCGGCAGGGACTAATGAAAAACTGTTTTTT
CDR3 length: 16; J gene: TRBJ1-1; clone size: NA; D gene: NA; V gene: TRBV6-1; CDR3 protein: CASSRNPRVANTEAFF; CDR3 DNA: TGTGCCAGCAGTCGGAATCCCAGGGTGGCTAACACTGAAGCTTTCTTT
CDR3 length: 15; J gene: TRBJ2-7; clone size: NA; D gene: NA; V gene: TRBV21-1; CDR3 protein: CASSADRGENYEQYF; CDR3 DNA: TGTGCCAGCAGCGCAGACAGGGGCGAAAACTACGAGCAGTACTTC
CDR3 length: 15; J gene: TRBJ2-1; clone size: NA; D gene: NA; V gene: TRBV9; CDR3 protein: CASSVGNTADNEQFF; CDR3 DNA: TGTGCCAGCAGCGTAGGGAATACAGCCGACAATGAGCAGTTCTTC
CDR3 length: 15; J gene: TRBJ1-3; clone size: NA; D gene: TRBD1; V gene: TRBV7-2; CDR3 protein: CASSWGQHSGNTIYF; CDR3 DNA: TGTGCCAGCAGCTGGGGACAGCACTCTGGAAACACCATATATTTT
CDR3 length: 16; J gene: TRBJ2-2; clone size: NA; D gene: TRBD1; V gene: TRBV20-1; CDR3 protein: CSARDLDRGWTGELFF; CDR3 DNA: TGCAGTGCTAGAGATCTGGACAGGGGATGGACCGGGGAGCTGTTTTTT
CDR3 length: 14; J gene: TRBJ1-4; clone size: NA; D gene: TRBD1; V gene: TRBV20-1; CDR3 protein: CSARDRQGTGKLFF; CDR3 DNA: TGCAGTGCTAGAGATCGACAGGGTACGGGAAAACTGTTTTTT
CDR3 length: 13; J gene: TRBJ1-2; clone size: NA; D gene: NA; V gene: TRBV6-5; CDR3 protein: CASSYPGYGGYTF; CDR3 DNA: TGTGCCAGCAGTTACCCCGGGTATGGTGGCTACACCTTC
CDR3 length: 12; J gene: TRBJ1-1; clone size: few; D gene: NA; V gene: TRBV12-3/TRBV12-4; CDR3 protein: CANRPLGAEAFF; CDR3 DNA: TGTGCCAACCGGCCTTTAGGAGCTGAAGCTTTCTTT
CDR3 length: 16; J gene: TRBJ1-2; clone size: few; D gene: TRBD1; V gene: TRBV20-1; CDR3 protein: CSARRPGTGVIYGYTF; CDR3 DNA: TGCAGTGCTAGACGTCCCGGGACAGGGGTTATTTATGGCTACACCTTC
CDR3 length: 11; J gene: TRBJ1-2; clone size: few; D gene: NA; V gene: TRBV20-1; CDR3 protein: CSARESYGYTF; CDR3 DNA: TGCAGTGCCCGCGAATCCTATGGCTACACCTTC
CDR3 length: 16; J gene: TRBJ2-7; clone size: few; D gene: TRBD1; V gene: TRBV3-1; CDR3 protein: CASSQDMGQASYEQYF; CDR3 DNA: TGTGCCAGCAGCCAAGATATGGGACAGGCCTCCTACGAGCAGTACTTC
CDR3 length: 17; J gene: TRBJ1-5; clone size: many; D gene: NA; V gene: TRBV15; CDR3 protein: CATSRDRATISNQPQHF; CDR3 DNA: TGTGCCACCAGCAGAGATCGGGCAACAATTAGCAATCAGCCCCAGCATTTT
CDR3 length: 14; J gene: TRBJ2-7; clone size: few; D gene: TRBD2; V gene: TRBV9; CDR3 protein: CASSATSGSYEQYF; CDR3 DNA: TGTGCCAGCAGCGCAACTAGCGGGAGTTACGAGCAGTACTTC
CDR3 length: 14; J gene: TRBJ2-7; clone size: NA; D gene: NA; V gene: TRBV9; CDR3 protein: CASSVGSSSYEQYF; CDR3 DNA: TGTGCCAGCAGCGTAGGTTCCTCTTCCTACGAGCAGTACTTC
CDR3 length: 15; J gene: TRBJ1-1; clone size: many; D gene: TRBD1; V gene: TRBV28; CDR3 protein: CASKNPGTGYTEAFF; CDR3 DNA: TGTGCCAGCAAAAACCCCGGGACAGGATACACTGAAGCTTTCTTT
CDR3 length: 14; J gene: TRBJ1-4; clone size: NA; D gene: TRBD1; V gene: TRBV4-2; CDR3 protein: CASSQVVQGTELFF; CDR3 DNA: TGTGCCAGCAGCCAAGTAGTACAGGGGACGGAACTGTTTTTT
CDR3 length: 15; J gene: TRBJ2-1; clone size: NA; D gene: NA; V gene: TRBV14; CDR3 protein: CASSPLILLYNEQFF; CDR3 DNA: TGTGCCAGCAGCCCGCTTATCCTTCTTTACAATGAGCAGTTCTTC
CDR3 length: 14; J gene: TRBJ1-2; clone size: NA; D gene: TRBD1; V gene: TRBV10-3; CDR3 protein: CAISAQQGSYGYTF; CDR3 DNA: TGTGCCATCAGTGCTCAACAGGGGAGCTATGGCTACACCTTC
CDR3 length: 15; J gene: TRBJ2-2; clone size: few; D gene: TRBD1; V gene: TRBV6-2/TRBV6-3; CDR3 protein: CASKKDRLSTGELFF; CDR3 DNA: TGTGCCAGCAAAAAGGACAGGCTCAGCACCGGGGAGCTGTTTTTT
CDR3 length: 15; J gene: TRBJ2-1; clone size: NA; D gene: NA; V gene: TRBV29-1; CDR3 protein: CSAYQQGIRGNEQFF; CDR3 DNA: TGCAGCGCTTACCAGCAGGGGATTCGCGGCAATGAGCAGTTCTTC
CDR3 length: 13; J gene: TRBJ2-2; clone size: many; D gene: NA; V gene: TRBV7-6; CDR3 protein: CASSLENTGELFF; CDR3 DNA: TGTGCCAGCAGCTTAGAGAACACCGGGGAGCTGTTTTTT
CDR3 length: 16; J gene: TRBJ2-7; clone size: NA; D gene: TRBD2; V gene: TRBV11-2; CDR3 protein: CASSITSGRGSYEQYF; CDR3 DNA: TGTGCCAGCAGCATAACTAGCGGGAGGGGATCCTACGAGCAGTACTTC
CDR3 length: 14; J gene: TRBJ2-5; clone size: few; D gene: TRBD1; V gene: TRBV11-2; CDR3 protein: CASSLQGARETQYF; CDR3 DNA: TGTGCCAGCAGCTTACAGGGGGCGCGGGAGACCCAGTACTTC
CDR3 length: 14; J gene: TRBJ2-4; clone size: few; D gene: NA; V gene: TRBV20-1; CDR3 protein: CSARPFEGKNIQYF; CDR3 DNA: TGCAGTGCCCGCCCTTTTGAGGGCAAAAACATTCAGTACTTC
CDR3 length: 13; J gene: TRBJ2-1; clone size: NA; D gene: NA; V gene: TRBV20-1; CDR3 protein: CSASKSSFNEQFF; CDR3 DNA: TGCAGTGCTAGTAAGTCTAGCTTCAATGAGCAGTTCTTC
CDR3 length: 15; J gene: TRBJ1-5; clone size: NA; D gene: NA; V gene: TRBV6-1; CDR3 protein: CASSGRRHSNQPQHF; CDR3 DNA: TGTGCCAGCAGTGGCAGGCGCCATAGCAATCAGCCCCAGCATTTT
CDR3 length: 16; J gene: TRBJ2-5; clone size: NA; D gene: TRBD2; V gene: TRBV7-8; CDR3 protein: CASSITSGRFQETQYF; CDR3 DNA: TGTGCCAGCAGCATTACTAGCGGGAGGTTCCAAGAGACCCAGTACTTC
CDR3 length: 13; J gene: TRBJ2-2; clone size: NA; D gene: TRBD1; V gene: TRBV20-1; CDR3 protein: CSARDTGGGELFF; CDR3 DNA: TGCAGTGCTAGAGATACAGGGGGCGGGGAGCTGTTTTTT
CDR3 length: 14; J gene: TRBJ1-2; clone size: NA; D gene: NA; V gene: TRBV7-9; CDR3 protein: CASSSLRQVYGYTF; CDR3 DNA: TGTGCCAGCAGCTCCTTGCGACAGGTCTATGGCTACACCTTC
CDR3 length: 14; J gene: TRBJ2-7; clone size: NA; D gene: NA; V gene: TRBV28; CDR3 protein: CASSRHGTAYEQYF; CDR3 DNA: TGTGCCAGCAGCAGACACGGAACCGCCTACGAGCAGTACTTC
CDR3 length: 16; J gene: TRBJ2-7; clone size: few; D gene: TRBD1; V gene: TRBV27; CDR3 protein: CASSKLRDRMTYEQYF; CDR3 DNA: TGTGCCAGCTCTAAACTCCGGGACAGGATGACCTACGAGCAGTACTTC
CDR3 length: 11; J gene: TRBJ1-1; clone size: NA; D gene: NA; V gene: TRBV29-1; CDR3 protein: CSVMLLSGAFF; CDR3 DNA: TGCAGCGTTATGCTCCTTTCGGGGGCTTTCTTT
CDR3 length: 13; J gene: TRBJ2-1; clone size: many; D gene: NA; V gene: TRBV12-3/TRBV12-4; CDR3 protein: CASRTREYNEQFF; CDR3 DNA: TGTGCCAGCAGAACTCGGGAGTACAATGAGCAGTTCTTC
CDR3 length: 15; J gene: TRBJ1-1; clone size: few; D gene: NA; V gene: TRBV7-9; CDR3 protein: CASTDLGGEATEAFF; CDR3 DNA: TGTGCCAGCACAGACCTGGGGGGGGAGGCCACTGAAGCTTTCTTT
CDR3 length: 12; J gene: TRBJ1-1; clone size: many; D gene: NA; V gene: TRBV6-2/TRBV6-3; CDR3 protein: CASSYGYGGAFF; CDR3 DNA: TGTGCCAGCAGTTACGGGTACGGTGGAGCTTTCTTT